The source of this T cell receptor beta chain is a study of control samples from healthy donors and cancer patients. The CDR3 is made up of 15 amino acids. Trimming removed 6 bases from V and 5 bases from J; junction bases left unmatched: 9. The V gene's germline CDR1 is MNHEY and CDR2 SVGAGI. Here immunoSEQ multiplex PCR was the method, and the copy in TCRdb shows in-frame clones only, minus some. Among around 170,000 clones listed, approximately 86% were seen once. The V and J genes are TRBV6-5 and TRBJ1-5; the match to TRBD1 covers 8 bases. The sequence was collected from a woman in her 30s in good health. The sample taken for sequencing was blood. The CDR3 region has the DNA TGTGCCAGCAGATTGGTGACAGGGGTCCATCAGCCCCAGCATTTT. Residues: CASRLVTGVHQPQHF.